The entry below gives a single T cell receptor beta chain sequence along with its context. Cohort assignment relied on participant-reported clinical history. This sample is part of a study of blood T cell repertoires in COVID-19. In the original workflow: It was from reference gene primer amplification that nucleated cell counts were estimated. Sequencing used immunoSEQ multiplex PCR; TCRdb keeps in-frame clones, though not all of them. V and J calls and clone size are given by that table; D and trimming were obtained from the DNA. The data show about 240,000 clones, around 85% seen once. V lost 0 bases, J lost 9 bases, and 21 bases lay in between. The CDR3 runs 16 residues. Germline V gene sequence: CDR1 SGDLS, CDR2 YYNGEE.

The rearrangement uses TRBV9 and TRBJ2-5; tentative D call: TRBD2 (5 bases). The sequenced sample consisted of PBMCs or T cells enriched from blood (not recorded which). The receptor comes from a woman aged 40 to 50 with acute COVID-19. CDR3 nucleotides: TGTGCCAGCAGCGTAGGGTCGCCCGGGGAGTCTGGGGCCCAGTACTTC. Protein sequence: CASSVGSPGESGAQYF.